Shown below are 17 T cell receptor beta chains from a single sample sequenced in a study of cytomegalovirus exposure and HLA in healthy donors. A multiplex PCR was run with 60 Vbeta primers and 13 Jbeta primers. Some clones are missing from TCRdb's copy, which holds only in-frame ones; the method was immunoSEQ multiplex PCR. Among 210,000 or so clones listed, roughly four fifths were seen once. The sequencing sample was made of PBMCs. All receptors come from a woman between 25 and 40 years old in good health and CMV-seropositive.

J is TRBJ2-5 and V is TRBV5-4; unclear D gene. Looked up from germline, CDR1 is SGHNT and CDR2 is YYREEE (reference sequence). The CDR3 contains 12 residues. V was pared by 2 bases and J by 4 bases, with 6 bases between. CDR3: CASSFPRETQYF. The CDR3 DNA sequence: TGTGCCAGCAGCTTTCCTCGAGAGACCCAGTACTTC.

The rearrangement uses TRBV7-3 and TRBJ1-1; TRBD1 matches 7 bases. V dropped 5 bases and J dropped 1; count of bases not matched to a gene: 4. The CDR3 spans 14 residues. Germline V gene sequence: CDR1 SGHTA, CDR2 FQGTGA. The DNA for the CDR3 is TGTGCCAGCAGCCTGGACAGGTCGAACACTGAAGCTTTCTTT. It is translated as CASSLDRSNTEAFF.

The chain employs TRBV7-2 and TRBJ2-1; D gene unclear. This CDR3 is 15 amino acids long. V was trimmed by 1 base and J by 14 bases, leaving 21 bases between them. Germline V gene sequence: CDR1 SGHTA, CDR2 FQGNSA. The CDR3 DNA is TGTGCCAGCAGCTTAGTGGCAGGAACCCCGGCCTTCGAGTTCTTC. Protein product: CASSLVAGTPAFEFF.

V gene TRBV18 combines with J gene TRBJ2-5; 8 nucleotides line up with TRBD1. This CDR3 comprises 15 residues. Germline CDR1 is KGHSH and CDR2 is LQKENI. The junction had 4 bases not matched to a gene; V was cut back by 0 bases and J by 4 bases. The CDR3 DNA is TGTGCCAGCTCACCACCGGACGACAGGGGAGAGACCCAGTACTTC. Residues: CASSPPDDRGETQYF. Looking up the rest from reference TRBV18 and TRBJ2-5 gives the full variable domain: NAGVMQNPRHLVRRRGQEARLRCSPMKGHSHVYWYRQLPEEGLKFMVYLQKENIIDESGMPKERFSAEFPKEGPSILRIQQVVRGDSAAYFCASSPPDDRGETQYFGPGTRLLVL.

DNA of the CDR3: TGTGCCAGCAGCTTACCCGGGGACAGGATCTTTGAAAAACTGTTTTTT. Amino acids: CASSLPGDRIFEKLFF. J is TRBJ1-4 and V is TRBV7-2; 8 bases agree with TRBD1. Germline values: CDR1 SGHTA, CDR2 FQGNSA. This CDR3 has 16 amino acids. The J segment lost 7 bases and the V segment lost 2 bases, leaving 9 bases of the junction unmatched.

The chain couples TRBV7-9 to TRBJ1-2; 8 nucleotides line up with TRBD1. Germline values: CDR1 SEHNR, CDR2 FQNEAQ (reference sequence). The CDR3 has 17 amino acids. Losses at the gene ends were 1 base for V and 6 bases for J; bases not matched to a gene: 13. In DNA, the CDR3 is TGTGCCAGCAGCTTAGGATCCCGGACAGGGCCTTTCAATGGCTACACCTTC. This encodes CASSLGSRTGPFNGYTF.

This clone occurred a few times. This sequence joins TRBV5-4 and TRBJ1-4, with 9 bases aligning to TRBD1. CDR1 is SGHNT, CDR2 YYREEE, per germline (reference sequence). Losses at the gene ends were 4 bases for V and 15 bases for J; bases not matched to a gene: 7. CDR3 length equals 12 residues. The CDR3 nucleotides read TGTGCCAGCAGCGGGAGGACAGGGGAGGTGTTTTTT. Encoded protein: CASSGRTGEVFF.

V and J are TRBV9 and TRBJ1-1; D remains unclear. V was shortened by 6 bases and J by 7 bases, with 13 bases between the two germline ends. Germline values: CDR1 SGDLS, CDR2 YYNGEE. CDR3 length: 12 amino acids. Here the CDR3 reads CASMGRTGEAFF. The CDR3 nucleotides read TGTGCCAGCATGGGGAGAACCGGTGAAGCTTTCTTT.

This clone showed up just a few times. CDR3 sequence: CASSPLTGTGNTEAFF. Here the CDR3 DNA reads TGTGCCAGCTCACCGCTCACCGGGACAGGGAACACTGAAGCTTTCTTT. V is TRBV18 and J is TRBJ1-1; TRBD1 aligns across 8 bases. The V and J ends lost 3 bases and 1 base, in that order; junction bases with no gene match: 7. Germline V CDR1 and CDR2: KGHSH, LQKENI. The CDR3 is 16 amino acids.

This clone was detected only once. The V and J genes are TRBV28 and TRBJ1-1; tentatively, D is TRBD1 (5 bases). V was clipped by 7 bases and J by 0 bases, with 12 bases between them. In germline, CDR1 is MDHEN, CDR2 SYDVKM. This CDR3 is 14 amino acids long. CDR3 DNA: TGTGCCAGCACCACAGGTGGGCTGAACACTGAAGCTTTCTTT. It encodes CASTTGGLNTEAFF.

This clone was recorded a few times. The CDR3 region has the DNA TGCAGTGCTAGTGTTACCTACGAGCAGTACTTC. Translation gives CSASVTYEQYF. The rearrangement joins TRBV20-1 to TRBJ2-7; D is unclear. Per germline, CDR1 DFQATT and CDR2 SNEGSKA (reference sequence). The V end lost 3 bases, the J end lost 2 bases, and 5 bases lay between the germline ends. This CDR3 region has 11 residues.

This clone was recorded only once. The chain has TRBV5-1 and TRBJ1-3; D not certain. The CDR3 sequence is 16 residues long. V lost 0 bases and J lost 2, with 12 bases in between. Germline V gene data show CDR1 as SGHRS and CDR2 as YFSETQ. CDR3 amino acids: CASSLAYRSTGNTIYF. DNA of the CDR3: TGCGCCAGCAGCTTGGCCTACAGATCCACTGGAAACACCATATATTTT. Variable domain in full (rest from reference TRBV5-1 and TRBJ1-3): KAGVTQTPRYLIKTRGQQVTLSCSPISGHRSVSWYQQTPGQGLQFLFEYFSETQRNKGNFPGRFSGRQFSNSRSEMNVSTLELGDSALYLCASSLAYRSTGNTIYFGEGSWLTVV.

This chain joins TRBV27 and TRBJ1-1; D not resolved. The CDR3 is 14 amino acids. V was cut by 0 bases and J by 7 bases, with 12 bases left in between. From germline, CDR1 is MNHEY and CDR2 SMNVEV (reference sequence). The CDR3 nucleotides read TGTGCCAGCAGTTTATCCCGGCGGGGAATTGAAGCTTTCTTT. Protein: CASSLSRRGIEAFF.

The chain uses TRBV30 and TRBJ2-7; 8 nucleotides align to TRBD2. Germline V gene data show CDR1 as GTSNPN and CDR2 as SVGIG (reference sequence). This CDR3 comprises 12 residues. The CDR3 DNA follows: TGTGCTCACGGCGGGGGGCTCAACGAGCAGTACTTC. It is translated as CAHGGGLNEQYF.

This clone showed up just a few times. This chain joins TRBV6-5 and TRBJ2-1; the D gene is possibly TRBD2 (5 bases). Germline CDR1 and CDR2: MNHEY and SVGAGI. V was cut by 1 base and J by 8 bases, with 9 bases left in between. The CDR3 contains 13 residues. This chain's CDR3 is CASSYLGADEQFF. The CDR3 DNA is TGTGCCAGCAGTTACTTGGGAGCGGATGAGCAGTTCTTC.

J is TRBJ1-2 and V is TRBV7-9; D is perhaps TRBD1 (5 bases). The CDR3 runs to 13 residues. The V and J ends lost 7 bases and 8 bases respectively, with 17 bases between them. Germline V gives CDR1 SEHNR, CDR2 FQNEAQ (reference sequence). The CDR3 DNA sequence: TGTGCCAGCACCTCAGGAGGGGCGCCCGGCTACACCTTC. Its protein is CASTSGGAPGYTF.

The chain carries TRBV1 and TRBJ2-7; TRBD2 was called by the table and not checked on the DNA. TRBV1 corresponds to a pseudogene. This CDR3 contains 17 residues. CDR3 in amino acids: CTSSQVFSGGDSYEQYF. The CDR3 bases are TGCACCAGCAGCCAAGTCTTTAGCGGGGGAGACTCCTACGAGCAGTACTTC.